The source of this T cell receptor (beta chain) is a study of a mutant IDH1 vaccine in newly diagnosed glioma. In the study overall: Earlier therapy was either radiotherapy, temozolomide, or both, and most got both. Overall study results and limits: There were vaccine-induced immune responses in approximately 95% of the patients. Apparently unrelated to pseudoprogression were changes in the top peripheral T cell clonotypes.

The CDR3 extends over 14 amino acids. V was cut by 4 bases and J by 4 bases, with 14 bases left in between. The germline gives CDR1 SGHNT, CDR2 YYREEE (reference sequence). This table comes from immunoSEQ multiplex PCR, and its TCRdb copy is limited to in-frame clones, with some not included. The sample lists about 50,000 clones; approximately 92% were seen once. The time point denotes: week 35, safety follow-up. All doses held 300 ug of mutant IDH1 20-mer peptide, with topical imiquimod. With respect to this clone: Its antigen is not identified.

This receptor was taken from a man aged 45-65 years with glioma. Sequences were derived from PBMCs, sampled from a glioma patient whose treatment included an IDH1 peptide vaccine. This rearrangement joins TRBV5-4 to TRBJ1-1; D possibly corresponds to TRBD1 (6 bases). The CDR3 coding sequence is TGTGCCAGCAGCCCGGGACAAGCGGGCACTGAAGCTTTCTTT. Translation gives CASSPGQAGTEAFF.